Below, 14 T cell receptor beta chains from the same sample are listed, as sequenced in a study of T cell clones after liver transplantation. This table comes from immunoSEQ multiplex PCR, and its TCRdb copy is limited to in-frame clones, with some not included. The data show around 110,000 clones, with about nine tenths seen just once and 0.65% to 0.85% held by the top ten. Material: CD4+ T cells from blood, obtained 12 months after liver transplant. These receptors all come from a human patient who received a liver transplant. Some T cells may be transferred from the graft donor.

CDR3 loop: CASSLAGAFLNEQFF. CDR3 sequence (DNA): TGTGCCAGCAGTTTAGCGGGGGCCTTTTTAAATGAGCAGTTCTTC. The chain links TRBV28 to TRBJ2-1; TRBD2 might be the D (7 bases). Germline-derived CDR1 and CDR2 are MDHEN and SYDVKM. With 2 bases removed from V and 7 bases from J, the gap between germline ends came to 15 bases. This CDR3 comprises 15 residues.

This chain uses TRBV5-1 with TRBJ1-5; D is uncertain. The CDR3 runs 15 residues. Germline CDR1 reads SGHRS; CDR2 reads YFSETQ. Trimming took 0 bases from V and 1 from J, leaving 8 bases between them. The CDR3 region is CASSLDGGSNQPQHF. The DNA for the CDR3 is TGCGCCAGCAGCTTGGACGGAGGGAGCAATCAGCCCCAGCATTTT.

The chain recombines TRBV7-8 with TRBJ1-5; 9 nucleotides line up with TRBD1. CDR1 is SGHVS, CDR2 FQNEAQ, per germline. The CDR3 consists of 18 residues. Losses at the gene ends were 3 bases for V and 0 bases for J; bases not matched to a gene: 9. The CDR3 region has the DNA TGTGCCAGCAGCTTTGGACAGGGGTTGCGGTATAGCAATCAGCCCCAGCATTTT. This encodes CASSFGQGLRYSNQPQHF.

V gene TRBV11-3 combines with J gene TRBJ1-2; D perhaps matches TRBD1 (5 bases). The V end was cut by 5 bases, the J end by 3 bases, with 13 bases between. Germline lookup yields CDR1 SGHNT and CDR2 YENEEA. This CDR3 region has 14 residues. The CDR3 sequence is CASSPRGDDYGYTF. The DNA for the CDR3 is TGTGCCAGCAGCCCACGTGGGGACGACTATGGCTACACCTTC.

This clone appeared a few times. This chain uses TRBV28 with TRBJ2-5; tentatively, D is TRBD1 (6 bases). With 0 bases removed from V and 1 base from J, the gap between germline ends came to 15 bases. This CDR3 spans 17 amino acids. Germline loops: CDR1 MDHEN, CDR2 SYDVKM. The CDR3 DNA follows: TGTGCCAGCAGTTTATGGACAGGCAACTTAGTCCAAGAGACCCAGTACTTC. Its protein is CASSLWTGNLVQETQYF.

The rearrangement joins TRBV7-8 to TRBJ2-4, with D perhaps being TRBD1 or TRBD2 (6 bases each). CDR3 length equals 15 residues. The V end was cut by 4 bases, the J end by 5 bases, with 15 bases between. In germline, CDR1 is SGHVS, CDR2 FQNEAQ. CDR3 in amino acids: CASSSPIRGENIQYF. The CDR3 nucleotides read TGTGCCAGCAGCTCCCCCATTAGGGGGGAAAACATTCAGTACTTC.

This chain links TRBV6-1 with TRBJ2-7, with 10 bases matching TRBD1. This CDR3 has 14 amino acids. V dropped 6 bases and J dropped 3; count of bases not matched to a gene: 5. The germline gives CDR1 MNHNS, CDR2 SASEGT. CDR3 sequence: CASRSTGGSYEQYF. CDR3 in DNA: TGTGCCAGCAGATCGACAGGGGGCAGCTACGAGCAGTACTTC.

The chain employs TRBV6-1 and TRBJ1-1; 9 bases map to TRBD1. V lost 5 bases to trimming and J lost 5 bases; unmatched junction nucleotides: 6. The CDR3 length is 14 residues. Germline CDR1 MNHNS, CDR2 SASEGT. CDR3 loop: CASSTTGGGTEAFF. DNA of the CDR3: TGTGCCAGCAGTACAACAGGGGGCGGAACTGAAGCTTTCTTT.

This sequence joins TRBV7-2 and TRBJ2-1; 13 bases are a match to TRBD2. V dropped 4 bases and J dropped 6; count of bases not matched to a gene: 3. The germline CDR1 and CDR2 sequences are SGHTA and FQGNSA. The CDR3 totals 15 residues. CDR3 residues: CASSSGTSGANEQFF. The CDR3 nucleotides are TGTGCCAGCAGCTCCGGGACTAGCGGGGCCAATGAGCAGTTCTTC.

The chain recombines TRBV27 with TRBJ1-1; 7 bases align to TRBD1. Losses at the gene ends were 8 bases for V and 0 bases for J; bases not matched to a gene: 12. Germline V CDR1 and CDR2: MNHEY, SMNVEV (reference sequence). The CDR3 extends over 16 amino acids. The DNA of the CDR3 is TGTGCCAGCGGAGAGGAAGGCAGGGGGGTGAACACTGAAGCTTTCTTT. Translation gives CASGEEGRGVNTEAFF.

The chain employs TRBV4-3 and TRBJ2-1; either TRBD1 or TRBD2 may fit D (5 bases each). Germline V lookup: CDR1 LGHNA, CDR2 YSLEER. This CDR3 has 13 residues. V shed 1 base and J shed 11 bases, with 12 bases lying between them. CDR3 sequence: CASSQGGGSKQFF. CDR3 in DNA: TGCGCCAGCAGCCAAGGGGGCGGGTCGAAGCAGTTCTTC.

This clone has only one observation. This chain connects TRBV5-1 to TRBJ2-3; TRBD1 agrees at 8 bases. The CDR3 extends over 14 amino acids. Germline V gives CDR1 SGHRS, CDR2 YFSETQ. After removal of 4 bases from V and 5 bases from J, the junction contained 6 bases not matched to a gene. The CDR3 region is CASSPDRDRDTQYF. The CDR3 nucleotides are TGCGCCAGCAGCCCGGACAGGGACAGAGATACGCAGTATTTT.

This chain joins TRBV4-2 and TRBJ1-4; perhaps TRBD1 as D (5 bases). Germline V gene sequence: CDR1 LGHNA, CDR2 YNFKEQ. This CDR3 is 13 amino acids long. V was cut by 5 bases and J by 3 bases, with 7 bases left in between. The CDR3 spells CASSMGANEKLFF. The DNA for the CDR3 is TGTGCCAGCAGCATGGGGGCTAATGAAAAACTGTTTTTT.

The chain is built from TRBV7-3 and TRBJ2-1, with D possibly being TRBD2 (6 bases). The CDR3 loop spans 15 amino acids. V lost 4 bases to trimming and J lost 9 bases, with 19 bases between them. Germline V gene sequence: CDR1 SGHTA, CDR2 FQGTGA. CDR3 protein: CASSSARTGAAEQFF. CDR3 DNA sequence: TGTGCCAGCAGCTCCGCTAGGACGGGAGCGGCTGAGCAGTTCTTC.